Listed below are T cell receptor beta chains from one sample, sequenced in a study of blood T cells in healthy people across ages. TCRdb passed the 5' RACE reads through MiXCR, listing each CDR3 protein once. Found here are hundreds of thousands of distinct CDR3 sequences, about 28% of them singletons; the top ten hold 15% to 20%. The source material was blood. These receptors were taken from a woman aged 80 or older in good health. The CDR3 runs from the conserved cysteine through the conserved F or W. A D gene is named only where the DNA matches it firmly. The size field is filled for only some rows; it gives once, few, many or a size class.

>TRBV7-2|-|-|TRBJ2-1
TGTGCCAGCGGTCGCTTCCCAACTCTCTCCTACAATGAGCAGTTCTTC
CASGRFPTLSYNEQFF
>TRBV7-2|TRBD2|-|TRBJ2-2
TGTGCCAGCAGCTTAGCTAGCGGGGGGGCTCTAACCGGGGAGCTGTTTTTT
CASSLASGGALTGELFF
>TRBV20-1|-|few|TRBJ1-5
TGCAGTGTGGGGACCGTATCTTATCAGCCCCAGCATTTT
CSVGTVSYQPQHF
>TRBV6-1|TRBD1|few|TRBJ1-1
TGTGCCAGCAGTACCTCCGGGACAGGGGCGCGTGAAGCTTTCTTT
CASSTSGTGAREAFF
>TRBV28|TRBD1|many|TRBJ2-7
TGTGCCAGCAGCCGGACCTCCGGGACAGGGAGGGAGCAGTACTTC
CASSRTSGTGREQYF
>TRBV6-6|-|-|TRBJ2-7
TGTGCCAGCAGCACCGGGACCAAGGGGACCCGGTACTTC
CASSTGTKGTRYF
>TRBV5-6|TRBD2|many|TRBJ2-7
TGTGCCAGCAGCAACGGGGGGGCCTCCTACGAGCAGTACTTC
CASSNGGASYEQYF
>TRBV9|TRBD1|few|TRBJ2-3
TGTGCCAGCAGCGTGGAGCAGGGGGCCACAGATACGCAGTATTTT
CASSVEQGATDTQYF
>TRBV20-1|-|many|TRBJ1-1
TGCAGTGCTAGAGGCGATGGGGGGCGCGCGACTGAAGCTTTCTTT
CSARGDGGRATEAFF
>TRBV9|-|-|TRBJ1-6
TGTGCCAGCAGCTCCCGAGGAGGACAGTACAATTCACCCCTCCACTTT
CASSSRGGQYNSPLHF
>TRBV29-1|TRBD1|many|TRBJ2-3
TGCAGCGTTTCCTACGGACAGGGGGCCGCAGATACGCAGTATTTT
CSVSYGQGAADTQYF
>TRBV12-3/TRBV12-4|-|many|TRBJ2-5
TGTGCCAGCAGGGTACGGAGTGGGGGCCAAGAGACCCAGTACTTC
CASRVRSGGQETQYF
>TRBV28|-|many|TRBJ2-4
TGTGCCAGCACCGATCCCAATCTCCTAGCCAAAAACATTCAGTACTTC
CASTDPNLLAKNIQYF
>TRBV20-1|TRBD2|once|TRBJ2-7
TGCAGTGCTAGCGCCGGACTAGCGGGGACCACCTACGAGCAGTACTTC
CSASAGLAGTTYEQYF
>TRBV6-2/TRBV6-3|TRBD2|many|TRBJ2-5
TGTGCCAGCAGCCCCTCGGGACTAGAAGGGACCAAGACCCAGTACTTC
CASSPSGLEGTKTQYF
>TRBV10-2|-|once|TRBJ1-2
TGCGCCAGCAGTGATTCCGATCCGAGGTCCTATGGCTACACCTTC
CASSDSDPRSYGYTF
>TRBV9|TRBD2|many|TRBJ2-5
TGTGCCAGCAGCGTGACTAGCGGGGGCCAAATTCAAGAGACCCAGTACTTC
CASSVTSGGQIQETQYF
>TRBV7-2|-|many|TRBJ2-1
TGTGCCAGCAGCTCCAGGCCGGGGTCTTATGAGCAGTTCTTC
CASSSRPGSYEQFF